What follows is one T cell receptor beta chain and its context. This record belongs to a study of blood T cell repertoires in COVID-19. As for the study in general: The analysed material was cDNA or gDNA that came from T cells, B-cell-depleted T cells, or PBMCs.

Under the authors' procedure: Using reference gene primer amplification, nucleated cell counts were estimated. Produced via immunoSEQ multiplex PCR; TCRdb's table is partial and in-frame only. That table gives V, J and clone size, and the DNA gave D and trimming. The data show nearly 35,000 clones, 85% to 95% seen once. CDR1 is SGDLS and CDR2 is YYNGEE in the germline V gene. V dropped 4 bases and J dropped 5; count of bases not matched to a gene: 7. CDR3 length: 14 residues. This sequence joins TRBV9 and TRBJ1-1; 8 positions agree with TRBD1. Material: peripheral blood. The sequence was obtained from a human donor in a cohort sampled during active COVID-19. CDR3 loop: CASSPLRQGTEAFF. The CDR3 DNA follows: TGTGCCAGCAGCCCCCTGAGACAGGGGACTGAAGCTTTCTTT.